This T cell receptor (beta chain) was captured in a study of CD8+ T cells in alopecia areata. Study observations and caveats: Higher clonality was seen in lesional scalp than in normal scalp, especially in alopecia totalis/universalis.

Germline V gene lookup returns CDR1 SGHTA and CDR2 FQGTGA. Trimming left V 5 bases short and J 0 bases short, with 15 bases between. The length of the CDR3 is 16 residues. Treatment: oral pan-JAK inhibitor, 5-10 mg twice daily. Comments on this clone: Its antigen is not identified.

Following RNA extraction, reverse transcription yielded cDNA that acted as the sequencing template. Only in-frame clones appear in the TCRdb table, and some are missing; sequencing was by immunoSEQ multiplex PCR. This table holds 150,000 or so clones, less than 75% found once. This clonotype was sampled from a human donor with alopecia areata. The gene calls are TRBV7-3 and TRBJ2-3; D may be TRBD2 (6 bases). The sample was CD4+ T cells sorted from blood, taken between weeks 55 and 65, from a patient treated with tofacitinib. CDR3 in DNA: TGTGCCAGCAGCCCCATGGGACGGGGGAGCACAGATACGCAGTATTTT. It codes for CASSPMGRGSTDTQYF.